Shown below are 22 T cell receptor beta chains from a single sample sequenced in a study of cytomegalovirus exposure and HLA in healthy donors. The PCR employed 60 Vbeta primers together with 13 Jbeta primers. The table came from immunoSEQ multiplex PCR; TCRdb's copy has only in-frame clones and leaves some out. The sample holds under 150,000 clones, around 72% seen once. The sequenced sample was PBMCs. All receptors come from a human donor in good health.

The chain combines TRBV4-1 with TRBJ1-5, with D maybe TRBD1 (6 bases). The V gene's germline CDR1 is MGHRA and CDR2 YSYEKL. The CDR3 length is 15 residues. V was trimmed by 0 bases and J by 5 bases, leaving 11 bases between them. CDR3 amino acids: CASSQESGTYQPQHF. CDR3 sequence (DNA): TGCGCCAGCAGCCAAGAGTCAGGGACATATCAGCCCCAGCATTTT.

The chain uses TRBV4-1 and TRBJ2-7; the match to TRBD1 covers 10 bases. Germline loops: CDR1 MGHRA, CDR2 YSYEKL. V gave up 3 bases and J gave up 1 base; unmatched junction bases: 12. The CDR3 has 18 residues. The CDR3 DNA is TGCGCCAGCAGCCATCACCCGGGACAGGGGTTAGGGTCCTACGAGCAGTACTTC. This translates into CASSHHPGQGLGSYEQYF.

Details on this clone: Different DNA sequences within this sample yield the same CDR3. The chain carries TRBV28 and TRBJ2-5; 8 bases fit TRBD2. This CDR3 has 16 amino acids. CDR1 MDHEN and CDR2 SYDVKM come from the germline V gene. Losses at the gene ends were 6 bases for V and 0 bases for J; bases not matched to a gene: 9. For the CDR3, the DNA is TGTGCCAGCAGCTTCCGCCAGCGGGGGTACCAAGAGACCCAGTACTTC. This gives the protein CASSFRQRGYQETQYF.

The V gene is TRBV5-1, the J gene TRBJ1-2, with 8 bases matching TRBD1. V was clipped by 4 bases and J by 4 bases; unmatched bases: 9. This CDR3 is built from 15 residues. CDR1 is SGHRS, CDR2 YFSETQ, per germline. Here the CDR3 DNA reads TGCGCCAGCAGCAAGGAGGACAGGGAGATCTATGGCTACACCTTC. Amino acids: CASSKEDREIYGYTF.

The chain combines TRBV12-5 with TRBJ2-7; D not certain. Germline V CDR1 and CDR2: LGHNT, FRNRAP. Trimming cost V 1 base and J 3 bases, with 7 bases left between them. This CDR3 contains 13 residues. This CDR3 reads CASGLDSHYEQYF. The CDR3, as DNA: TGTGCTAGTGGTTTGGACAGTCACTACGAGCAGTACTTC.

The V call is TRBV4-1, the J call TRBJ1-6; D is possibly TRBD1 (5 bases). There are 17 residues in the CDR3. Per germline, CDR1 MGHRA and CDR2 YSYEKL. V lost 1 base and J 7 bases, leaving 17 bases between the germline ends. The DNA for the CDR3 is TGCGCCAGCAGCCAAGTTCTTGGGGGGACGTTGAATTCACCCCTCCACTTT. Translation: CASSQVLGGTLNSPLHF.

The chain carries TRBV2 and TRBJ2-3, with D perhaps TRBD1 (5 bases). In germline, CDR1 is SNHLY, CDR2 FYNNEI. This CDR3 has 14 residues. V was clipped by 6 bases and J by 4 bases, with 14 bases between them. CDR3 nucleotides: TGTGCCAGCAGGGCGCAGGGCAGGTCAGATACGCAGTATTTT. It specifies CASRAQGRSDTQYF. Full variable domain (outside the CDR3, taken from reference TRBV2 and TRBJ2-3): EPEVTQTPSHQVTQMGQEVILRCVPISNHLYFYWYRQILGQKVEFLVSFYNNEISEKSEIFDDQFSVERPDGSNFTLKIRSTKLEDSAMYFCASRAQGRSDTQYFGPGTRLTVL.

The chain carries TRBV11-2 and TRBJ1-1; no reliable D call. The ends were cut back, 5 bases at V and 11 bases at J, with 18 bases in the middle. Germline lookup yields CDR1 SGHAT and CDR2 FQNNGV. The CDR3 extends over 13 amino acids. Written as DNA, the CDR3 is TGTGCCAGCAGCCCATCAGAGGGTCGCGGGGCTTTCTTT. It encodes CASSPSEGRGAFF.

The gene calls are TRBV6-5 and TRBJ2-5, with a tentative D call TRBD2 (5 bases). The CDR3 length is 13 residues. Germline V CDR1 and CDR2: MNHEY, SVGAGI. Trimming removed 5 bases at V and 6 bases at J, with 13 bases between. In nucleotides, the CDR3 is TGTGCCAGCAGTCTGGATCCCGGGAAGACCCAGTACTTC. Protein sequence: CASSLDPGKTQYF.

Here the CDR3 reads CASRGDSNQPQHF. The CDR3 DNA reads TGTGCCAGCAGGGGAGATAGCAATCAGCCCCAGCATTTT. The chain combines TRBV2 with TRBJ1-5, with no clear D. The V gene's germline CDR1 is SNHLY and CDR2 FYNNEI. This CDR3 is built from 13 residues. V lost 6 bases and J lost 0, with 6 bases in between.

The chain couples TRBV28 to TRBJ2-5, with 8 bases that match TRBD1. V gave up 5 bases and J gave up 2 bases; unmatched junction bases: 10. The CDR3 consists of 16 residues. Germline V gene sequence: CDR1 MDHEN, CDR2 SYDVKM. The CDR3 DNA reads TGTGCCAGCAGTCCCCAGACAGGGGCGACGCAAGAGACCCAGTACTTC. Its translation is CASSPQTGATQETQYF.

The V gene is TRBV5-1, the J gene TRBJ1-2, with TRBD1 as a possible D gene (5 bases). The V gene's germline CDR1 is SGHRS and CDR2 YFSETQ. CDR3 length: 12 amino acids. The V gene lost 0 bases and the J gene lost 9 bases, with 9 bases spanning the gap. CDR3 sequence reads: CASSLEGISYTF. Here the CDR3 DNA reads TGCGCCAGCAGCTTGGAGGGGATTAGCTACACCTTC.

This clone was detected only a few times. V gene TRBV28 combines with J gene TRBJ1-2; no reliable D call. The CDR3 runs 14 residues. Trimming cost V 8 bases and J 2 bases, with 15 bases left between them. Per germline, CDR1 MDHEN and CDR2 SYDVKM. CDR3 bases: TGTGCCAGCTCCCCCGGAACAGTAAACTATGGCTACACCTTC. This translates into CASSPGTVNYGYTF.

This chain joins TRBV7-9 and TRBJ2-1; 9 bases agree with TRBD2. The CDR3 covers 14 residues. Looked up from germline, CDR1 is SEHNR and CDR2 is FQNEAQ (reference sequence). The V and J ends lost 5 bases and 3 bases, in that order; junction bases with no gene match: 2. The CDR3 reads CASSLSGGYNEQFF. CDR3 bases: TGTGCCAGCAGCCTTAGCGGGGGCTACAATGAGCAGTTCTTC.

This rearrangement joins TRBV15 to TRBJ1-4; TRBD1 matches 7 bases. The germline V gene has CDR1 LNHNV and CDR2 YYDKDF (reference sequence). V was clipped by 0 bases and J by 6 bases; unmatched bases: 4. This CDR3 is 15 amino acids long. CDR3 DNA sequence: TGTGCCACCAGCAGAGAAGACAGGGACGATGAAAAACTGTTTTTT. The encoded protein is CATSREDRDDEKLFF.

The rearrangement uses TRBV10-3 and TRBJ2-3; D is perhaps TRBD2 (5 bases). This CDR3 contains 14 residues. V was shortened by 7 bases and J by 2 bases, with 13 bases between the two germline ends. The germline V gene encodes CDR1 ENHRY and CDR2 SYGVKD. CDR3 in DNA: TGTGCCATCACGGGCGGGCTTACCACAGATACGCAGTATTTT. Residues: CAITGGLTTDTQYF.

The chain links TRBV6-1 to TRBJ2-7; the match to TRBD1 covers 7 bases. The CDR3 consists of 14 residues. V dropped 10 bases and J dropped 7; count of bases not matched to a gene: 16. The V gene's germline CDR1 is MNHNS and CDR2 SASEGT. CDR3 DNA: TGTGCCACCCCCATTCATCAGGGGGTAGAAGAGCAGTACTTC. Translation gives CATPIHQGVEEQYF.

This chain uses TRBV5-4 with TRBJ2-7; no clear D gene. Trimming left V 3 bases short and J 5 bases short, with 9 bases between. The CDR3 loop spans 12 amino acids. Germline V CDR1 and CDR2: SGHNT, YYREEE (reference sequence). In DNA form, the CDR3 reads TGTGCCAGCAGCTCCCCCCATGACGAGCAGTACTTC. As protein: CASSSPHDEQYF.

This chain connects TRBV5-6 to TRBJ1-3; no firm D call. Germline CDR1 is SGHDT and CDR2 is YYEEEE. The CDR3 contains 13 residues. The V end was cut by 4 bases, the J end by 4 bases, with 9 bases between. CDR3 sequence reads: CASSTSQGNTIYF. DNA for the CDR3: TGTGCCAGCAGCACGTCCCAGGGAAACACCATATATTTT.

The chain recombines TRBV7-9 with TRBJ2-3; D is possibly TRBD2 (5 bases). Deletions cut 3 bases from V and 1 base from J, with 14 bases between. The CDR3 has 16 residues. Germline V gene lookup returns CDR1 SEHNR and CDR2 FQNEAQ (reference sequence). The CDR3: CASSFDVPAGTDTQYF. CDR3 sequence (DNA): TGTGCCAGCAGCTTCGACGTCCCAGCGGGCACAGATACGCAGTATTTT.

This clone was detected only a few times. This chain uses TRBV7-8 with TRBJ2-4; 7 bases align to TRBD1. V was clipped by 5 bases and J by 2 bases; unmatched bases: 9. This CDR3 is built from 16 residues. Germline values: CDR1 SGHVS, CDR2 FQNEAQ. CDR3 region: CASSLRQGQTKNIQYF. The CDR3 DNA reads as TGTGCCAGCAGCCTCAGACAGGGTCAGACCAAAAACATTCAGTACTTC.

The rearrangement links TRBV5-6 to TRBJ1-2; 9 nucleotides agree with TRBD1. CDR1 and CDR2 from the germline V gene are SGHDT and YYEEEE. This CDR3 region has 16 residues. V lost 4 bases and J lost 5; bases outside the gene matches: 12. The CDR3 bases are TGTGCCAGCAGCCCGAGGTGGACAGGGGAAATATATGGCTACACCTTC. It yields the protein CASSPRWTGEIYGYTF.